The 24 T cell receptor beta chains listed next were all sequenced from one sample in a study of T cell changes during pregnancy in multiple sclerosis. TCRdb keeps only in-frame clones here, not all; method: immunoSEQ multiplex PCR. The sample gives roughly 40,000 clones, 70% to 90% of which show up once; under 0.9% is in the top ten. Specimen: CD4+ T cells from peripheral blood mononuclear cells, collected after pregnancy. These receptors originate from a female donor with multiple sclerosis, enrolled in a pregnancy study.

The chain couples TRBV11-2 to TRBJ2-3; 7 bases are a match to TRBD2. There are 16 residues in the CDR3. With 0 bases clipped from V and 2 bases from J, the junction kept 5 bases outside the gene matches. The germline CDR1 and CDR2 sequences are SGHAT and FQNNGV. The CDR3 protein is CASSLDLGGNTDTQYF. CDR3 DNA sequence: TGTGCCAGCAGCTTAGACCTCGGGGGGAACACAGATACGCAGTATTTT.

J is TRBJ2-1 and V is TRBV9, with a tentative D call TRBD1 (6 bases). CDR1 is SGDLS and CDR2 is YYNGEE in the germline V gene. CDR3 length: 16 amino acids. The ends were cut back, 0 bases at V and 0 bases at J, with 10 bases in the middle. CDR3 sequence (DNA): TGTGCCAGCAGCGTAGATGTGGACAGCTCCTACAATGAGCAGTTCTTC. Its protein is CASSVDVDSSYNEQFF.

The chain employs TRBV2 and TRBJ2-7, with a tentative D call TRBD2 (6 bases). The ends were cut back, 5 bases at V and 6 bases at J, with 20 bases in the middle. The CDR3 is made up of 15 amino acids. Germline V gene sequence: CDR1 SNHLY, CDR2 FYNNEI. CDR3 in DNA: TGTGCCAGCAGTACCCATCGGAGGGGCCCCTCCGAGCAGTACTTC. Its translation: CASSTHRRGPSEQYF.

In its sample, this clone was seen once. V is TRBV30 and J is TRBJ2-3; 11 bases are shared with TRBD2. This CDR3 region has 12 residues. Germline loops: CDR1 GTSNPN, CDR2 SVGIG (reference sequence). V lost 4 bases and J lost 6; bases outside the gene matches: 0. DNA of the CDR3: TGTGCCTGGACTAGCGGGGGGGATACGCAGTATTTT. It is translated as CAWTSGGDTQYF.

This clone was recorded only once. The V and J genes are TRBV11-3 and TRBJ2-3; 9 nucleotides align to TRBD2. Looked up from germline, CDR1 is SGHNT and CDR2 is YENEEA. Unmatched junction bases numbered 3, after V lost 3 bases and J lost 2 bases. The CDR3 extends over 15 amino acids. DNA of the CDR3: TGTGCCAGCAGCTTTCCGGGACTAGCCACAGATACGCAGTATTTT. Its protein product is CASSFPGLATDTQYF.

The gene calls are TRBV2 and TRBJ2-5, with D possibly matching TRBD1 (5 bases). V lost 3 bases, J lost 5 bases, and 13 bases lay in between. CDR1 is SNHLY and CDR2 is FYNNEI in the germline V gene. The CDR3 loop spans 14 amino acids. The CDR3 DNA follows: TGTGCCAGCAGTGACCCCAGGGTGGGGGAGACCCAGTACTTC. Its protein is CASSDPRVGETQYF.

The chain links TRBV29-1 to TRBJ2-7; TRBD1 matches 9 bases. V lost 6 bases, J lost 4 bases, and 10 bases stayed unmatched. This CDR3 region has 14 residues. In germline, CDR1 is SQVTM, CDR2 ANQGSEA. Here the CDR3 reads CSVSGTGRDYEQYF. CDR3 DNA: TGCAGCGTGTCCGGGACAGGGAGGGATTACGAGCAGTACTTC.

J is TRBJ2-3 and V is TRBV7-2; TRBD2 matches at 15 bases. Germline values: CDR1 SGHTA, CDR2 FQGNSA. V lost 2 bases to trimming and J lost 4 bases; unmatched junction nucleotides: 7. This CDR3 has 18 amino acids. In DNA form, the CDR3 reads TGTGCCAGCAGCTTACGTCGGACTAGCGGGGGGGCCTCAGATACGCAGTATTTT. Protein product: CASSLRRTSGGASDTQYF.

J is TRBJ2-7 and V is TRBV7-2; a weak D match, TRBD2 (5 bases). Germline V gives CDR1 SGHTA, CDR2 FQGNSA. Trimming took 1 base from V and 2 from J, leaving 9 bases between them. This CDR3 has 14 amino acids. CDR3 sequence: CASSLVVGTYEQYF. The CDR3 coding sequence is TGTGCCAGCAGCTTAGTGGTCGGGACCTACGAGCAGTACTTC.

This sequence joins TRBV27 and TRBJ2-4, with a possible D match to TRBD1 (5 bases). V gave up 4 bases and J gave up 1 base, with 23 bases separating them. Germline lookup yields CDR1 MNHEY and CDR2 SMNVEV (reference sequence). This CDR3 contains 19 residues. DNA of the CDR3: TGTGCCAGCAGTTCGTCAGGGAATATCGTAGCCTTGGCCAAAAACATTCAGTACTTC. It is translated as CASSSSGNIVALAKNIQYF.

V gene TRBV4-1 combines with J gene TRBJ1-2; tentatively, D is TRBD1 (5 bases). With 1 base removed from V and 0 bases from J, the gap between germline ends came to 9 bases. The germline CDR1 and CDR2 sequences are MGHRA and YSYEKL. The CDR3 loop spans 15 amino acids. CDR3 DNA sequence: TGCGCCAGCAGCCAAGGGAGGGGATCTAACTATGGCTACACCTTC. Translating it yields CASSQGRGSNYGYTF.

This rearrangement joins TRBV20-1 to TRBJ1-2; no clear D. CDR1 is DFQATT and CDR2 is SNEGSKA in the germline V gene (reference sequence). The CDR3 runs to 11 residues. The ends were cut back, 6 bases at V and 8 bases at J, with 13 bases in the middle. The CDR3 sequence: CSAWERGGYTF. CDR3 bases: TGCAGTGCCTGGGAGAGAGGAGGCTACACCTTC.

The V call is TRBV11-3, the J call TRBJ2-3, with TRBD1 matching 7 bases. CDR1 and CDR2 from the germline V gene are SGHNT and YENEEA. CDR3 length equals 15 residues. After removal of 4 bases from V and 2 bases from J, the junction contained 6 bases not matched to a gene. CDR3 region: CASSSRQGLTDTQYF. CDR3 coding DNA: TGTGCCAGCAGCTCCCGACAGGGCCTCACAGATACGCAGTATTTT.

The V and J genes are TRBV7-2 and TRBJ2-1, with D possibly TRBD2 on 5 matching bases. V lost 5 bases and J lost 4, with 15 bases in between. The CDR3 is made up of 15 amino acids. Germline V CDR1 and CDR2: SGHTA, FQGNSA. The CDR3: CASSPRGTSYNEQFF. The CDR3 DNA reads as TGTGCCAGCAGCCCTCGGGGAACTTCGTACAATGAGCAGTTCTTC.

The chain joins TRBV7-9 to TRBJ2-1; 8 bases agree with TRBD1. The trim removed 4 bases at V and 6 bases at J, leaving 5 bases unmatched. Germline V gene sequence: CDR1 SEHNR, CDR2 FQNEAQ (reference sequence). This CDR3 contains 14 residues. The CDR3 nucleotides are TGTGCCAGCAGCTACCAAACAGGGGGCAATGAGCAGTTCTTC. Translation: CASSYQTGGNEQFF.

The chain combines TRBV7-2 with TRBJ1-2, with 11 bases identical to TRBD1. There are 13 residues in the CDR3. The junction had 3 bases not matched to a gene; V was cut back by 5 bases and J by 7 bases. Germline lookup yields CDR1 SGHTA and CDR2 FQGNSA. As DNA, the CDR3 is TGTGCCAGCAGCATGGACAGGGGGCTTGGCTACACCTTC. Protein sequence: CASSMDRGLGYTF.

This clone is a singleton in its sample. V gene TRBV10-3 combines with J gene TRBJ1-5, with 7 bases lining up with TRBD1. V was clipped by 5 bases and J by 4 bases; unmatched bases: 5. The CDR3 has 14 residues. Per germline, CDR1 ENHRY and CDR2 SYGVKD. CDR3 sequence: CAISRDRRNQPQHF. The DNA for the CDR3 is TGTGCCATCAGTCGGGACAGAAGGAATCAGCCCCAGCATTTT.

The rearrangement uses TRBV4-1 and TRBJ1-2, with a possible D match to TRBD1 (6 bases). The germline gives CDR1 MGHRA, CDR2 YSYEKL. V was trimmed by 4 bases and J by 1 base, leaving 13 bases between them. This CDR3 is built from 15 residues. The CDR3 DNA reads as TGCGCCAGCAGCCCCATCAGGGGAAGTAACTATGGCTACACCTTC. Protein sequence: CASSPIRGSNYGYTF.

The chain carries TRBV19 and TRBJ2-1; possibly TRBD2 for D (5 bases). This CDR3 has 15 amino acids. From germline, CDR1 is LNHDA and CDR2 SQIVND (reference sequence). Trimming pared 6 bases from V and 5 bases from J, leaving 17 bases between. CDR3 nucleotides: TGTGCCAGTAGCTTGGGTAGCGTGGACCACAATGAGCAGTTCTTC. Its protein product is CASSLGSVDHNEQFF.

The V call is TRBV28, the J call TRBJ1-2; D call uncertain. Trimming took 5 bases from V and 6 from J, leaving 13 bases between them. The length of the CDR3 is 13 residues. CDR1 and CDR2 (germline): MDHEN, SYDVKM. In DNA form, the CDR3 reads TGTGCCAGCAGTGTTAGGAGGTTGCATGGCTACACCTTC. This gives the protein CASSVRRLHGYTF.

This chain uses TRBV7-9 with TRBJ1-5; 9 bases agree with TRBD1. Germline V gene lookup returns CDR1 SEHNR and CDR2 FQNEAQ (reference sequence). The CDR3 consists of 18 residues. J gave up 2 bases and V 3 bases, and 11 bases lay outside the gene matches. In nucleotides, the CDR3 is TGTGCCAGCAGCTTTGGCACAGGGGGCCACTCTGGCAATCAGCCCCAGCATTTT. It encodes CASSFGTGGHSGNQPQHF. The complete variable domain, with remaining parts taken from reference TRBV7-9 and TRBJ1-5, reads DTGVSQNPRHKITKRGQNVTFRCDPISEHNRLYWYRQTLGQGPEFLTYFQNEAQLEKSRLLSDRFSAERPKGSFSTLEIQRTEQGDSAMYLCASSFGTGGHSGNQPQHFGDGTRLSIL.

This CDR3 is CASSLSVNTEAFF. CDR3 nucleotide sequence: TGCGCCAGCAGCTTATCGGTGAACACTGAAGCTTTCTTT. The chain uses TRBV5-1 and TRBJ1-1, with D unclear. CDR1 SGHRS and CDR2 YFSETQ come from the germline V gene. Trimming removed 2 bases at V and 0 bases at J, with 5 bases between. CDR3 size: 13 residues.

This clone was seen only once. The V call is TRBV10-2, the J call TRBJ2-3, with TRBD2 as a possible D gene (6 bases). The germline gives CDR1 WSHSY, CDR2 SAAADI. CDR3 size: 12 residues. The germline V and J ends were trimmed by 7 bases and 3 bases, with 8 bases remaining between them. CDR3 sequence: CASIGLTDTQYF. The CDR3 DNA sequence: TGCGCCAGCATAGGACTAACAGATACGCAGTATTTT.

The chain couples TRBV29-1 to TRBJ2-5; tentatively, D is TRBD1 (5 bases). The germline V and J ends were trimmed by 4 bases and 2 bases, with 8 bases remaining between them. The germline V gene has CDR1 SQVTM and CDR2 ANQGSEA. The CDR3 loop spans 12 amino acids. The CDR3 loop is CSVGQYQETQYF. The CDR3 DNA reads as TGCAGCGTTGGACAGTATCAAGAGACCCAGTACTTC.